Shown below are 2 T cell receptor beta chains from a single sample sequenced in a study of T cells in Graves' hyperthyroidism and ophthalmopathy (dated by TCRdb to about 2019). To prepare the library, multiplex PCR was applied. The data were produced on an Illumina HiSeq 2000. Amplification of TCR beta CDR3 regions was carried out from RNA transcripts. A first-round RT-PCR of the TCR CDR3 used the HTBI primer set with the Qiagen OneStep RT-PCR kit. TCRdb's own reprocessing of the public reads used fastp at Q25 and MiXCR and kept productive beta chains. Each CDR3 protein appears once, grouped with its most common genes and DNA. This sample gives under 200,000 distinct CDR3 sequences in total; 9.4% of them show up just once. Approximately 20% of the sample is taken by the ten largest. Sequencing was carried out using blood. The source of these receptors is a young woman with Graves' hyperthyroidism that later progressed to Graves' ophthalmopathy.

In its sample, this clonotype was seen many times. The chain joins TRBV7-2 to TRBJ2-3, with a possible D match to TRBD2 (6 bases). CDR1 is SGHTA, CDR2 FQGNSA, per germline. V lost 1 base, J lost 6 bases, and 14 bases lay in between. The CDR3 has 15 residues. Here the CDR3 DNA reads TGTGCCAGCAGCTTAGTGTCGGGAGTGAGCGATACGCAGTATTTT. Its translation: CASSLVSGVSDTQYF.

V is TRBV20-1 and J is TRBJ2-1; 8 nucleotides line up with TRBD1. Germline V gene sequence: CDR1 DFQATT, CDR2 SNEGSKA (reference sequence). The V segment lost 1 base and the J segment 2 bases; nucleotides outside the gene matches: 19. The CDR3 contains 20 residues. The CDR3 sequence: CSARVRGQGATIIPYNEQFF. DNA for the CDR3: TGCAGTGCTAGAGTCCGGGGGCAGGGGGCCACCATTATTCCCTACAATGAGCAGTTCTTC.